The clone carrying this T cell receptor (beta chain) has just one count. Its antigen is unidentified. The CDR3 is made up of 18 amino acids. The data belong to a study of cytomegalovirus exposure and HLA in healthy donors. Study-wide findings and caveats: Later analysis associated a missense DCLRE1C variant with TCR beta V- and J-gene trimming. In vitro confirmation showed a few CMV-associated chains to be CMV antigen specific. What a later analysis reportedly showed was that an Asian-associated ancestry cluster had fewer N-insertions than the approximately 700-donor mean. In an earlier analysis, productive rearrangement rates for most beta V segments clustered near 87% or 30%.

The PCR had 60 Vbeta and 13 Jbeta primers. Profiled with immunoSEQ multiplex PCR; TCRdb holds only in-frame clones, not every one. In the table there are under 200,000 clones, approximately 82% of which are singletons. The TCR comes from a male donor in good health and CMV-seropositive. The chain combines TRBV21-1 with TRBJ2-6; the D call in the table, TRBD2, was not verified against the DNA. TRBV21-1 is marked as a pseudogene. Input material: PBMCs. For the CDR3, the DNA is TGTGCCAGCAGCAATCTAGCGGGAGAAGGGTCTGGGGCCAACGGCCTGACTTTC. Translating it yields CASSNLAGEGSGANGLTF.